The rows below give T cell receptor beta chains drawn from one sample of a study of T cell repertoires in cytomegalovirus infection. These receptors have no known antigen. TCRdb ran MiXCR on the reads and lists one entry per CDR3 protein. The sample includes more than 55,000 distinct CDR3 sequences, 20% to 25% of them seen just once. The starting material was CD8+ T cells from cultured PBMCs, obtained from culture after CMV antigen stimulation. These receptors were obtained from a human donor in good health (CMV status not recorded). Some clones in this sample may be carry-over from other donors' samples. Both conserved end residues are part of each CDR3. A D gene is named only where the DNA matches it firmly. Only part of the rows carry a size: once, few, many, or a class if the clone is expanded.

v_call	clone_size	d_call	j_call	cdr3_aa	cdr3_nt
TRBV4-3	.	TRBD1	TRBJ2-7	CASSQITTGYYEQYF	TGCGCCAGCAGCCAAATTACGACAGGGTACTACGAGCAGTACTTC
TRBV6-1	.	TRBD1	TRBJ2-7	CASSEWLQGYEQYF	TGTGCCAGCAGTGAATGGTTACAGGGGTACGAGCAGTACTTC
TRBV7-6	few	.	TRBJ1-2	CASSLYANYGYTF	TGTGCCAGCAGCTTATACGCTAACTATGGCTACACCTTC
TRBV5-1	.	TRBD2	TRBJ2-3	CASSSREGFTDTQYF	TGCGCCAGCAGCTCTCGGGAGGGATTCACAGATACGCAGTATTTT
TRBV6-5	.	.	TRBJ1-6	CASSYFDRRDSPLHF	TGTGCCAGCAGTTACTTCGACAGAAGGGATTCACCCCTCCACTTT
TRBV7-2	.	TRBD1	TRBJ1-1	CASSRPPTGVGNTEAFF	TGTGCCAGCAGCCGCCCCCCGACAGGGGTAGGGAACACTGAAGCTTTCTTT
TRBV19	few	.	TRBJ2-7	CASSIFSGNHEQYF	TGTGCCAGTAGTATTTTCTCAGGGAACCACGAGCAGTACTTC
TRBV7-9	few	.	TRBJ2-7	CASSPHDTYEQYF	TGTGCCAGCAGCCCTCACGATACCTACGAGCAGTACTTC
TRBV7-2	.	TRBD2	TRBJ2-1	CASSPLAGGMKNEQFF	TGTGCCAGCAGCCCCCTAGCGGGGGGAATGAAGAATGAGCAGTTCTTC
TRBV5-5	.	.	TRBJ1-1	CASSFHQGSEAFF	TGTGCCAGCAGCTTTCACCAGGGCAGTGAAGCTTTCTTT
TRBV20-1	.	.	TRBJ2-5	CSARDRGRRVQETQYF	TGCAGTGCTAGAGACCGAGGCAGGAGGGTTCAAGAGACCCAGTACTTC
TRBV11-1	.	.	TRBJ2-1	CASSPDSGEQFF	TGTGCCAGCAGCCCGGACAGTGGGGAGCAGTTCTTC
TRBV29-1	few	.	TRBJ2-6	CSVVGFTGANVLTF	TGCAGCGTTGTGGGGTTCACTGGGGCCAACGTCCTGACTTTC
TRBV7-9	few	.	TRBJ2-3	CASSFQGGVDTQYF	TGTGCCAGCAGCTTTCAGGGAGGAGTGGATACGCAGTATTTT
TRBV4-3	many	.	TRBJ2-1	CASSQAMDVSSYNEQFF	TGCGCCAGCAGCCAAGCGATGGACGTGAGCTCCTACAATGAGCAGTTCTTC
TRBV6-1	.	TRBD1	TRBJ1-2	CASSHAGQGLRTNYGYTF	TGTGCCAGCAGCCACGCCGGACAGGGATTGCGGACTAACTATGGCTACACCTTC
TRBV12-3/TRBV12-4	many	TRBD1	TRBJ2-7	CASSLGQLGSYEQYF	TGTGCCAGCAGTTTGGGACAGCTTGGATCCTACGAGCAGTACTTC
TRBV12-3/TRBV12-4	few	TRBD1	TRBJ1-4	CASTLTGGAEKLFF	TGTGCCAGCACCCTGACAGGGGGCGCAGAAAAACTGTTTTTT
TRBV4-1	.	.	TRBJ1-2	CASSQEGLGVLYANYGYTF	TGCGCCAGCAGCCAAGAGGGGCTCGGGGTCCTCTACGCTAACTATGGCTACACCTTC
TRBV12-3/TRBV12-4	.	.	TRBJ1-2	CATHRLPNYGYTF	TGTGCCACACACAGGCTACCTAACTATGGCTACACCTTC
TRBV25-1	few	.	TRBJ1-1	CASSELAANTEAFF	TGTGCCAGCAGTGAATTGGCAGCGAACACTGAAGCTTTCTTT
TRBV7-2	few	.	TRBJ2-3	CASSRLGLGRDTQYF	TGTGCCAGCAGCCGACTAGGTCTTGGCAGGGATACGCAGTATTTT
TRBV6-5	.	.	TRBJ2-7	CASSYNGGGPTYEQYF	TGTGCCAGCAGTTACAACGGTGGGGGGCCTACCTACGAGCAGTACTTC
TRBV7-8	many	.	TRBJ2-5	CASTLLAPGEETQYF	TGTGCCAGCACCCTACTAGCCCCGGGCGAGGAGACCCAGTACTTC
TRBV7-9	medium-sized	.	TRBJ2-7	CASSSSTGAIYEQYF	TGTGCCAGCAGCTCTTCGACAGGCGCGATCTACGAGCAGTACTTC
TRBV28	once	.	TRBJ2-7	CASSLERAYEQYF	TGTGCCAGCAGTTTGGAGCGGGCCTACGAGCAGTACTTC
TRBV5-6	few	.	TRBJ1-2	CASSLDPGNYGYTF	TGTGCCAGCAGCTTGGACCCGGGGAACTATGGCTACACCTTC
TRBV5-6	few	.	TRBJ2-1	CASSLETDSSYNEQFF	TGTGCCAGCTCCTTGGAAACAGACTCTTCGTACAATGAGCAGTTCTTC
TRBV7-6	few	.	TRBJ1-1	CASSLEGTVNTEAFF	TGTGCCAGCAGCTTAGAAGGGACGGTGAACACTGAAGCTTTCTTT